These 10 T cell receptor beta chains were sequenced from one sample in a study of multiple sclerosis patients with progressive multifocal leukoencephalopathy. Time point specified: time of PML onset. The method was immunoSEQ multiplex PCR; TCRdb's version includes in-frame clones alone and lacks a portion of them. The data contain tens of thousands of clones, more than 70% of them singletons. The source material was PBMCs, sampled from a patient treated with natalizumab. The receptor source for this set is a woman aged 25 to 39 with progressive multifocal leukoencephalopathy.

J is TRBJ2-5 and V is TRBV15, with a tentative D call TRBD1 (6 bases). The J call may be faulty, since TRBJ2-7 better matches the DNA end. Germline lookup yields CDR1 LNHNV and CDR2 YYDKDF (reference sequence). The CDR3 consists of 18 residues. DNA of the CDR3: TGTGCCACCAGCAGAGATGTACGGGACACTAAGTATTCCTACGAGCAGTACTTC. The encoded protein is CATSRDVRDTKYSYEQYF.

This chain links TRBV4-1 with TRBJ2-3, with D unclear. The CDR3 is 14 amino acids. Germline V CDR1 and CDR2: MGHRA, YSYEKL. The V gene lost 1 base and the J gene lost 0 bases, with 5 bases spanning the gap. The chain's CDR3 is CASSQGISTDTQYF. The CDR3 DNA follows: TGCGCCAGCAGCCAAGGGATTAGCACAGATACGCAGTATTTT.

The V call is TRBV5-6, the J call TRBJ1-5; D is uncertain. Germline V gene sequence: CDR1 SGHDT, CDR2 YYEEEE. The ends were cut back, 0 bases at V and 1 base at J, with 5 bases in the middle. CDR3 size: 14 residues. Here the CDR3 reads CASSLEGSNQPQHF. The CDR3 nucleotides read TGTGCCAGCAGCTTGGAGGGCAGCAATCAGCCCCAGCATTTT.

The CDR3 DNA reads TGCGCCAGCAGCTTGGACGGCGCCGGGGAGCTGTTTTTT. Amino acid sequence: CASSLDGAGELFF. The V call is TRBV5-1, the J call TRBJ2-2; D gene ambiguous. This CDR3 spans 13 amino acids. Per germline, CDR1 SGHRS and CDR2 YFSETQ. The ends were cut back, 0 bases at V and 6 bases at J, with 6 bases in the middle. Drawing the rest from reference TRBV5-1 and TRBJ2-2, the complete variable domain is KAGVTQTPRYLIKTRGQQVTLSCSPISGHRSVSWYQQTPGQGLQFLFEYFSETQRNKGNFPGRFSGRQFSNSRSEMNVSTLELGDSALYLCASSLDGAGELFFGEGSRLTVL.

This sequence joins TRBV7-2 and TRBJ1-5; no firm D call. V was trimmed by 6 bases and J by 4 bases, leaving 10 bases between them. This CDR3 has 13 amino acids. Germline V gene data show CDR1 as SGHTA and CDR2 as FQGNSA. CDR3 DNA sequence: TGTGCCAGCAGTATGGGTTTTAATCAGCCCCAGCATTTT. The encoded protein is CASSMGFNQPQHF. The complete variable domain, with remaining parts taken from reference TRBV7-2 and TRBJ1-5, reads GAGVSQSPSNKVTEKGKDVELRCDPISGHTALYWYRQSLGQGLEFLIYFQGNSAPDKSGLPSDRFSAERTGGSVSTLTIQRTQQEDSAVYLCASSMGFNQPQHFGDGTRLSIL.

The rearrangement links TRBV2 to TRBJ2-2; unclear D gene. The CDR3 runs to 15 residues. CDR1 SNHLY and CDR2 FYNNEI come from the germline V gene. V lost 3 bases and J lost 3, with 11 bases in between. CDR3 sequence (DNA): TGTGCCAGCAGTGACGTGGGGTTCGACACCGGGGAGCTGTTTTTT. Its protein product is CASSDVGFDTGELFF. Combining the CDR3 with reference TRBV2 and TRBJ2-2 gives the whole variable domain EPEVTQTPSHQVTQMGQEVILRCVPISNHLYFYWYRQILGQKVEFLVSFYNNEISEKSEIFDDQFSVERPDGSNFTLKIRSTKLEDSAMYFCASSDVGFDTGELFFGEGSRLTVL.

Points on this clone: The same CDR3 can be traced to other DNA sequences in this sample. The chain employs TRBV7-2 and TRBJ2-4, with D possibly being TRBD2 (6 bases). The V end was cut by 5 bases, the J end by 8 bases, with 16 bases between. The CDR3 runs to 14 residues. Per germline, CDR1 SGHTA and CDR2 FQGNSA. The CDR3 coding sequence is TGTGCCAGCAGCCTGGACTACGTTGGAGACATTCAGTACTTC. This encodes CASSLDYVGDIQYF. The whole variable domain, filled in from reference TRBV7-2 and TRBJ2-4, reads GAGVSQSPSNKVTEKGKDVELRCDPISGHTALYWYRQSLGQGLEFLIYFQGNSAPDKSGLPSDRFSAERTGGSVSTLTIQRTQQEDSAVYLCASSLDYVGDIQYFGAGTRLSVL.

The chain is built from TRBV7-2 and TRBJ1-6, with D maybe TRBD1 (5 bases). CDR3 size: 12 residues. Per the germline V gene, CDR1 is SGHTA and CDR2 is FQGNSA. With 3 bases removed from V and 9 bases from J, the gap between germline ends came to 6 bases. The CDR3 DNA sequence: TGTGCCAGCAGCTTGGGGGGTTCACCCCTCCACTTT. This sequence encodes CASSLGGSPLHF.

This chain links TRBV27 with TRBJ1-4; D is uncertain. The CDR3 loop spans 13 amino acids. Trimming removed 9 bases at V and 5 bases at J, with 13 bases between. Germline CDR1 MNHEY, CDR2 SMNVEV (reference sequence). The CDR3 reads CASSSAGNEKLFF. The CDR3 region has the DNA TGTGCCAGTTCGTCAGCGGGAAATGAAAAACTGTTTTTT.

The chain carries TRBV19 and TRBJ1-3; weak D call: TRBD1 (6 bases). CDR1 and CDR2 from the germline V gene are LNHDA and SQIVND (reference sequence). V lost 7 bases, J lost 4 bases, and 17 bases lay in between. The CDR3 is 15 residues long. This CDR3 is CASTPRTAGGNTIYF. For the CDR3, the DNA is TGTGCCAGTACCCCACGGACAGCCGGGGGAAACACCATATATTTT.